The next 5 T cell receptor beta chains were all read from a single sample in a study of cytomegalovirus exposure and HLA in healthy donors. The primer mix had 60 Vbeta and 13 Jbeta primers. This table comes from immunoSEQ multiplex PCR, and its TCRdb copy is limited to in-frame clones, with some not included. The table has about 110,000 clones, over 60% seen once. Sample: PBMCs. The origin of the receptors is a man aged 25-45 years in good health and CMV-seropositive.

The J gene is TRBJ1-2, the V gene TRBV27; D is undetermined. The germline V and J ends were trimmed by 5 bases and 8 bases, with 15 bases remaining between them. Per the germline V gene, CDR1 is MNHEY and CDR2 is SMNVEV (reference sequence). This CDR3 has 13 amino acids. The CDR3 sequence is CASSPRRDGGYTF. In nucleotides, the CDR3 is TGTGCCAGCAGTCCTCGTCGGGATGGGGGCTACACCTTC.

The chain has TRBV10-3 and TRBJ1-5; tentatively, D is TRBD1 (5 bases). The germline V gene has CDR1 ENHRY and CDR2 SYGVKD. The CDR3 spans 16 residues. Trimming left V 0 bases short and J 6 bases short, with 15 bases between. The CDR3 loop reads CAISESTAGGGQPQHF. CDR3 DNA: TGTGCCATCAGTGAGTCGACGGCCGGGGGTGGTCAGCCCCAGCATTTT.

The J gene is TRBJ2-3, the V gene TRBV4-3, with a possible D match to TRBD1 (6 bases). V shed 0 bases and J shed 0 bases, with 16 bases lying between them. CDR1 is LGHNA, CDR2 YSLEER, per germline. The CDR3 covers 18 residues. CDR3 in DNA: TGCGCCAGCAGCCAAGATCTCGCAGGGGCCACTAGCACAGATACGCAGTATTTT. Residues: CASSQDLAGATSTDTQYF.

The J gene is TRBJ1-3, the V gene TRBV2, with 8 nucleotides matching TRBD1. The CDR3 is 14 residues long. The J segment lost 2 bases and the V segment lost 10 bases, leaving 7 bases of the junction unmatched. Germline-derived CDR1 and CDR2 are SNHLY and FYNNEI. The CDR3 loop reads CATQRQGTGNTIYF. DNA for the CDR3: TGTGCCACCCAACGACAGGGGACTGGAAACACCATATATTTT.

The chain couples TRBV7-2 to TRBJ2-4, with 7 bases lining up with TRBD1. Germline-derived CDR1 and CDR2 are SGHTA and FQGNSA. The V segment lost 2 bases and the J segment 0 bases; nucleotides outside the gene matches: 10. The CDR3 runs to 18 residues. CDR3 protein: CASSLRPGTDRAKNIQYF. In DNA form, the CDR3 reads TGTGCCAGCAGCTTACGGCCAGGGACAGATAGAGCCAAAAACATTCAGTACTTC. Based on the CDR3 plus reference TRBV7-2 and TRBJ2-4, the full variable domain is GAGVSQSPSNKVTEKGKDVELRCDPISGHTALYWYRQSLGQGLEFLIYFQGNSAPDKSGLPSDRFSAERTGGSVSTLTIQRTQQEDSAVYLCASSLRPGTDRAKNIQYFGAGTRLSVL.